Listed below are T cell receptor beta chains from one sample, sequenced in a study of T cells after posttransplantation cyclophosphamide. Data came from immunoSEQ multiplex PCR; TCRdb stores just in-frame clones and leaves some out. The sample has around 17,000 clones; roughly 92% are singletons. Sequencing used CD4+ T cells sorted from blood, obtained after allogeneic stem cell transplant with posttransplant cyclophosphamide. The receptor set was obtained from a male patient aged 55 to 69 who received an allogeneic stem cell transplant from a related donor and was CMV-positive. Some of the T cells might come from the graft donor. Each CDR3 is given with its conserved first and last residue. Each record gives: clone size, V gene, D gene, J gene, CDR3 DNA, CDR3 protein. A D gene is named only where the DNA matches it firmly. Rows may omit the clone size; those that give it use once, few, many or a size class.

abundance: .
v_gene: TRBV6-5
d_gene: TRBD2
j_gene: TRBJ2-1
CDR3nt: TGTGCCAGCAGTTTCGGGACTAGCGGGGGAGTGGAGCAGTTCTTC
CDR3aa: CASSFGTSGGVEQFF

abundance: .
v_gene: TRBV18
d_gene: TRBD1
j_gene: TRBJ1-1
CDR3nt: TGTGCCAGCTCACCGGGACAGGGGAACACTGAAGCTTTCTTT
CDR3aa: CASSPGQGNTEAFF

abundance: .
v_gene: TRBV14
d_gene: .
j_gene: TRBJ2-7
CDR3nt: TGTGCCAGCAGCCAAGAGGGAATAGGAAGGGGACTTCCTTCCTACGAGCAGTACTTC
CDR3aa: CASSQEGIGRGLPSYEQYF

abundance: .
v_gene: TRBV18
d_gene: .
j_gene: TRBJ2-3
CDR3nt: TGTGCCAGCTCACCCTATGACAGGATAACTAGCACAGATACGCAGTATTTT
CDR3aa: CASSPYDRITSTDTQYF

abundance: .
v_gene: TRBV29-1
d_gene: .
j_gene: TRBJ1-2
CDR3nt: TGCAGCGTTGTTGGCAGGCCTGGCGGCTACACCTTC
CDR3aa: CSVVGRPGGYTF

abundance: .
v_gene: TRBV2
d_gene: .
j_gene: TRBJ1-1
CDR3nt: TGTGCCAGCAGTGTTATCACTGAAGCTTTCTTT
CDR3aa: CASSVITEAFF

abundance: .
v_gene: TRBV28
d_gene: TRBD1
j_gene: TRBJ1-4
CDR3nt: TGTGCCAGCAGTTCCCCGGGACAGGGAAACGAAAAACTGTTTTTT
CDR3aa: CASSSPGQGNEKLFF

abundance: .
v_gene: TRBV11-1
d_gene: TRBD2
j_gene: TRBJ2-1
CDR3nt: TGTGCCAGCAGCTTCCTAGCGGGGGGGCGGGAGCAGTTCTTC
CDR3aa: CASSFLAGGREQFF

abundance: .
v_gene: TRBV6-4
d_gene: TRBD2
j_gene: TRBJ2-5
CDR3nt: TGTGCCAGCAGTGACTCGTTTGGGACTATGTCCCAGTACTTC
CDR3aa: CASSDSFGTMSQYF

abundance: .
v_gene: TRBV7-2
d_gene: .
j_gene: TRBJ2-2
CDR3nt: TGTGCCAGCAGCTCCAGGGGTGTACTCACCGGGGAGCTGTTTTTT
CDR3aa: CASSSRGVLTGELFF

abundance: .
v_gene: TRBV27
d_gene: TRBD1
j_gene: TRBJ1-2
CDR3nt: TGTGCCAGCCTCCCCGTCGCGGGCGGACAGGGCTTTAACTATGGCTACACCTTC
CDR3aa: CASLPVAGGQGFNYGYTF

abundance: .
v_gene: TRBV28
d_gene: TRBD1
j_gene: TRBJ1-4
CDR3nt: TGTGCCAGCAGAATTTTGGGACAGGGGGAAAAACTGTTTTTT
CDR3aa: CASRILGQGEKLFF

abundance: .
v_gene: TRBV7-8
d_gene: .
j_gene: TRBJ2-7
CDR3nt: TGTGCCAGCAGCTTTGGCAGGGAGGTCTACGAGCAGTACTTC
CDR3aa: CASSFGREVYEQYF

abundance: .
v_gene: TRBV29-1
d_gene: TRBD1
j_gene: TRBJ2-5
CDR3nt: TGCAGCGTTCCCAGAGGGACAGGGTCAGCAGAGACCCAGTACTTC
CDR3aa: CSVPRGTGSAETQYF

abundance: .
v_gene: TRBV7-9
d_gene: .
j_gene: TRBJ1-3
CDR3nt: TGTGCCAGCAGCCTAGAAACTCCCGGAAACACCATATATTTT
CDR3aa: CASSLETPGNTIYF

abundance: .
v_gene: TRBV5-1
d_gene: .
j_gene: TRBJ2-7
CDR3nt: TGCGCCAGCAGCTTGGACTACGAGCAGTACTTC
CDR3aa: CASSLDYEQYF

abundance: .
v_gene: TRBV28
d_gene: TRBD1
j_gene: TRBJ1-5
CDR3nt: TGTGCCAGCAGCCCGGGACAGGGGACCGACCTTAATCAGCCCCAGCATTTT
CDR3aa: CASSPGQGTDLNQPQHF

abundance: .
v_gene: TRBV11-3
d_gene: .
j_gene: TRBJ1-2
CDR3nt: TGTGCCAGCAGCCCAGGTTCGTCTGGGGGCTACACCTTC
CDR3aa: CASSPGSSGGYTF

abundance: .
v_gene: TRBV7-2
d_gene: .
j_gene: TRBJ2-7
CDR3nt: TGTGCCAGCAGCGGTGACGGAGGCAGCTGGGAGCAGTACTTC
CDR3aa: CASSGDGGSWEQYF

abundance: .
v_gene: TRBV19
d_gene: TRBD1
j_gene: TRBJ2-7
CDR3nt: TGTGCCAGTAGACGGACAGGGGGAGACGAGCAGTACTTC
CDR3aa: CASRRTGGDEQYF

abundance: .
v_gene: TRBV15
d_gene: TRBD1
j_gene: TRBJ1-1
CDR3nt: TGTGCCACCAGCAGAGATCAGGGGGGCACTGAAGCTTTCTTT
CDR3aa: CATSRDQGGTEAFF

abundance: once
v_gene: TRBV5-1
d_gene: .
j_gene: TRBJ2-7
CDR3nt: TGCGCCAGCAGCTTGTCCTCAGGGACCTACGAGCAGTACTTC
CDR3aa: CASSLSSGTYEQYF

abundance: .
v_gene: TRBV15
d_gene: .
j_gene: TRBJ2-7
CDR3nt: TGTGCCACCAGCCCTTCATCGGGGGAGCAGTACTTC
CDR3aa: CATSPSSGEQYF

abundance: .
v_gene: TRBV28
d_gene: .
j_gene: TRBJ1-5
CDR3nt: TGTGCCAGCAGCTCGGGGAGGGGGAGACAGCCCCAGCATTTT
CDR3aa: CASSSGRGRQPQHF

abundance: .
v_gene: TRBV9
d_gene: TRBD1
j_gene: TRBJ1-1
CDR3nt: TGTGCCAGCAGCGCGCGCCCCGGGACAGGGACTGAAGCTTTCTTT
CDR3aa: CASSARPGTGTEAFF

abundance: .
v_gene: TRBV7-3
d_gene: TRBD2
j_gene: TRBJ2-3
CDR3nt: TGTGCCAGCAGCTTAAAGAGCGGGGTTGATACGCAGTATTTT
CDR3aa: CASSLKSGVDTQYF

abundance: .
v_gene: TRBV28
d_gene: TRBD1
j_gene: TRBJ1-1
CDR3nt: TGTGCCACCCAAGACAGGGGGATCTCGGCTTTCTTT
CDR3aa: CATQDRGISAFF

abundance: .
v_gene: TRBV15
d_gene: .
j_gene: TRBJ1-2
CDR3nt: TGTGCCACCAGCGCCCGTGGCAGGATCTATGGCTACACCTTC
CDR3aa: CATSARGRIYGYTF